The TCR beta chain described here comes from a study of cytomegalovirus exposure and HLA in healthy donors. Study findings and constraints: Certain sequence variants were highly shared and formed a cluster, and this cluster was likely a sequencing artifact.

The sample holds a few counts of this clone. What it binds is not known. PCR primers comprised 60 Vbeta and 13 Jbeta primers. Sequencing was performed with immunoSEQ multiplex PCR; in TCRdb, only in-frame clones are kept and a portion is missing. The data hold about 150,000 clones, with about four fifths observed a single time. Sequenced: PBMCs. This clonotype originated in a man in his thirties or forties in good health.

This CDR3 reads CASNPQENTGELFF. The CDR3 nucleotides are TGTGCCAGCAATCCACAGGAGAACACCGGGGAGCTGTTTTTT. The rearrangement links TRBV6-5 to TRBJ2-2, with D perhaps TRBD1 (5 bases). This CDR3 region has 14 residues. Deletions cut 7 bases from V and 1 base from J, with 10 bases between. Germline assignment: CDR1 MNHEY and CDR2 SVGAGI.